This T cell receptor beta chain was found in a study of blood T cell repertoires in COVID-19. Across the whole study: The origin of the acute and convalescent COVID-19 samples was the United States, Italy and Spain.

The table came from immunoSEQ multiplex PCR; TCRdb's copy has only in-frame clones and leaves some out. The sample holds about 180,000 clones, 80% to 90% seen once. Germline CDR1 is SQVTM and CDR2 is ANQGSEA. The V segment lost 1 base and the J segment 6 bases; nucleotides outside the gene matches: 5. CDR3 length equals 14 residues. The V call is TRBV29-1, the J call TRBJ2-2; TRBD1 matches 7 bases. The clonotype originates from a woman in her thirties or forties with acute COVID-19. The source material was PBMCs or T cells enriched from blood (not recorded which). CDR3 region: CSVEALQGAGELFF. The CDR3 bases are TGCAGCGTTGAAGCCCTCCAGGGGGCCGGGGAGCTGTTTTTT.